The 13 T cell receptor beta chains below were found in one sample sequenced in a study of radiotherapy plus CTLA-4 blockade in lung cancer (dated by TCRdb to 2016 to 2018). The library was built by means of the immunoSEQ multiplex PCR assay. The source is immuneACCESS, and TCRdb retained only in-frame sequences with V and J called. Part of the clones is not carried over; for the studies checked, unresolved V genes explain less than half of this, and the remainder is unexplained. Recorded for this sample are around 80,000 clones; roughly four fifths of them occurred a single time. The top ten clones comprise roughly 0.8% of the sample. Sample: peripheral blood, taken from a patient treated with radiotherapy plus ipilimumab. The receptors derive from a human donor with non-small cell lung cancer who had stable disease on radiotherapy plus ipilimumab.

The rearrangement uses TRBV6-4 and TRBJ1-1; 10 nucleotides align to TRBD1. V was pared by 2 bases and J by 11 bases, with 2 bases of the junction left unmatched. CDR1 MRHNA and CDR2 SNTAGT come from the germline V gene. This CDR3 has 12 residues. CDR3 sequence (DNA): TGTGCCAGCAGTGACGGGACAGGGGAGGCTTTCTTT. Residues: CASSDGTGEAFF.

This clone was seen a single time. The J gene is TRBJ2-5, the V gene TRBV5-1; D call uncertain. The CDR3 length is 15 residues. V lost 3 bases and J 1 base, leaving 13 bases between the germline ends. CDR1 is SGHRS, CDR2 YFSETQ, per germline. The CDR3 nucleotides read TGCGCCAGCAGCTCCCACCCCTCTCTCCAAGAGACCCAGTACTTC. It yields the protein CASSSHPSLQETQYF. The full variable domain, its missing parts supplied by reference TRBV5-1 and TRBJ2-5, is KAGVTQTPRYLIKTRGQQVTLSCSPISGHRSVSWYQQTPGQGLQFLFEYFSETQRNKGNFPGRFSGRQFSNSRSEMNVSTLELGDSALYLCASSSHPSLQETQYFGPGTRLLVL.

The chain recombines TRBV5-5 with TRBJ2-2; unclear D gene. The CDR3 extends over 12 amino acids. V shed 0 bases and J shed 6 bases, with 3 bases lying between them. Germline V lookup: CDR1 SGHKS, CDR2 YYEKEE (reference sequence). The CDR3 sequence is CASSLEAGELFF. CDR3 sequence (DNA): TGTGCCAGCAGCTTGGAGGCCGGGGAGCTGTTTTTT.

V and J are TRBV9 and TRBJ2-1; 8 bases are a match to TRBD2. CDR1 is SGDLS and CDR2 is YYNGEE in the germline V gene. The CDR3 has 19 amino acids. J gave up 0 bases and V 0 bases, and 11 bases lay outside the gene matches. The CDR3 region is CASSVEKGVAGSSYNEQFF. The CDR3 DNA reads as TGTGCCAGCAGCGTAGAGAAAGGGGTAGCGGGAAGCTCCTACAATGAGCAGTTCTTC.

V and J are TRBV6-1 and TRBJ1-6, with 8 bases matching TRBD1. The CDR3 runs to 15 residues. J lost 3 bases, V lost 5 bases, and 3 bases had no gene match. Germline V lookup: CDR1 MNHNS, CDR2 SASEGT. In DNA form, the CDR3 reads TGTGCCAGCAGTAGAACAGGGGGCTATAATTCACCCCTCCACTTT. The encoded protein is CASSRTGGYNSPLHF.

The V gene is TRBV28, the J gene TRBJ1-5; D is ambiguous. Looked up from germline, CDR1 is MDHEN and CDR2 is SYDVKM. This CDR3 comprises 15 residues. V lost 3 bases and J 5 bases, leaving 14 bases between the germline ends. The CDR3 reads CASSLTIGPHQPQHF. CDR3 sequence (DNA): TGTGCCAGCAGTTTGACCATCGGCCCCCATCAGCCCCAGCATTTT.

A word on this clone: The junction differs from germline at one of its ends, possibly a read error. The sample carries other DNA sequences with the same CDR3. V and J are TRBV4-1 and TRBJ2-7; D is unclear. This CDR3 comprises 15 residues. CDR1 and CDR2 (germline): MGHRA, YSYEKL. CDR3 DNA: TGCGCCAGTAGCCAAGATAGCTGGTTTCGGGACGAGCAGTACTTC. Translation: CASSQDSWFRDEQYF.

The chain combines TRBV9 with TRBJ1-2; no definite D call. The CDR3 sequence is 15 residues long. The V gene lost 0 bases and the J gene lost 0 bases, with 9 bases spanning the gap. Germline CDR1 and CDR2: SGDLS and YYNGEE. CDR3 region: CASSVDRVPNYGYTF. DNA for the CDR3: TGTGCCAGCAGCGTAGATCGGGTTCCTAACTATGGCTACACCTTC.

The V and J genes are TRBV6-6 and TRBJ1-2; D gene unclear. The CDR3 has 15 amino acids. Looked up from germline, CDR1 is MNHNY and CDR2 is SVGAGI (reference sequence). V lost 4 bases and J lost 0, with 12 bases in between. CDR3: CASSWPAQTNYGYTF. Written as DNA, the CDR3 is TGTGCCAGCAGTTGGCCCGCTCAGACTAACTATGGCTACACCTTC.

The chain has TRBV19 and TRBJ2-7, with 10 bases matching TRBD2. Germline-derived CDR1 and CDR2 are LNHDA and SQIVND (reference sequence). Trimming at V came to 11 bases and at J to 0 bases, leaving 19 bases not matched to a gene. The CDR3 runs 18 residues. CDR3 loop: CASMPTSGTPKSSYEQYF. CDR3 bases: TGTGCCTCAATGCCAACTAGCGGGACACCAAAGAGCTCCTACGAGCAGTACTTC. The complete variable domain, with remaining parts taken from reference TRBV19 and TRBJ2-7, reads DGGITQSPKYLFRKEGQNVTLSCEQNLNHDAMYWYRQDPGQGLRLIYYSQIVNDFQKGDIAEGYSVSREKKESFPLTVTSAQKNPTAFYLCASMPTSGTPKSSYEQYFGPGTRLTVT.

The chain combines TRBV9 with TRBJ2-7, with 7 bases that match TRBD1. There are 14 residues in the CDR3. The germline V gene has CDR1 SGDLS and CDR2 YYNGEE. V shed 4 bases, J shed 3 bases, and the junction held 7 bases outside the gene matches. The DNA of the CDR3 is TGTGCCAGCAGCCCCCGGGACAGCGACTACGAGCAGTACTTC. Translation gives CASSPRDSDYEQYF.

V gene TRBV7-2 combines with J gene TRBJ2-1; 10 positions match TRBD2. Germline V CDR1 and CDR2: SGHTA, FQGNSA. V was clipped by 3 bases and J by 9 bases; unmatched bases: 8. This CDR3 is built from 15 residues. CDR3 sequence reads: CASSLRLAGAGEQFF. The CDR3 nucleotides read TGTGCCAGCAGCTTGAGGCTAGCGGGAGCTGGTGAGCAGTTCTTC.

J is TRBJ1-5 and V is TRBV19; TRBD1 might be the D (5 bases). Germline V gives CDR1 LNHDA, CDR2 SQIVND (reference sequence). This CDR3 comprises 15 residues. Trimming removed 9 bases from V and 2 bases from J, with 17 bases in between. CDR3 region: CASCRDGDGNQPQHF. CDR3 DNA sequence: TGTGCCAGCTGCCGGGACGGTGATGGCAATCAGCCCCAGCATTTT.